This record covers a single T cell receptor beta chain. It lacks a known antigen. Base qualities are not recorded, but no much larger clone differs from it by a single base. From each donor, a single peripheral blood sample of around 120 mL on average was drawn into heparinised tubes. Naive, central memory, regulatory and stem cell-like memory CD4+ T cells were sorted on a BD FACSAria II using a panel including CD45RO, CCR7, CD25, CD127, CD95 and CD27. Every sorted population had a purity above 95%. PBMCs were isolated immediately by Lymphoprep density gradient centrifugation and stained directly without culture. So that batch effects would be minimized, each experiment stained and sorted samples in pairs, pairing one healthy donor with one patient. The entire amount of isolated RNA was reverse transcribed using the High Capacity cDNA Reverse Transcription Kit, so the sequenced TCRB transcripts were expressed ones. Deep immunoSEQ sequencing was performed on naive, central memory and regulatory T cell samples, with an average of roughly 4 million total reads per sample. Sorted cells were lysed in RLT buffer and RNA was extracted with DNase-treated RNeasy Micro or Mini kits, depending on cell number. Each cell subset was processed on its own to prevent cross-contamination, while patient and healthy donor samples were processed together. The immunoSEQ multiplex PCR was used to amplify TCRB sequences from cDNA, generating 87-bp fragments that spanned the CDR3 region. The amplicons were sequenced using the Illumina HiSeq platform. In the source study's methods: Synthetic template baselines were used to correct PCR bias computationally, reads within Hamming distance 2 were collapsed, and singletons that could not be merged were discarded. By aligning reads against IMGT, V, D and J genes, CDR3 length, and insertions or deletions at six rearrangement sites were assigned. Clonotype counts were normalized to sorted cell number within each subset before computing true diversity and Gini coefficients with the tcR R package. The overlap coefficient, calculated on TCRB nucleotide sequences, was used to measure repertoire sharing. Out-of-frame TCRB sequences from naive cells were analyzed to stand in for the pre-selection repertoire. TCRdb took this table from immuneACCESS and kept in-frame rearrangements with V and J called. Such tables lack part of the clones; where checked against another copy, unresolved V genes explain under half of the gap, and the rest is unexplained. That table is the source of V, J and clone size, and D and trimming were worked out from the DNA. The sample table contains roughly 250,000 clones; only one count was recorded for about 9.3% of them. About 0.037% of the sample comes from the top ten.

This sample stems from a study of beta chain features in type 1 diabetes listed by TCRdb under 2018. Regarding the research as a whole: Patients and healthy donors did not differ in mean age, gender distribution, total cell number or subset yield. Across all samples, approximately 98,000,000 sorted cells were examined, and cell number per subset correlated strongly with RNA yield. Regulatory and stem cell-like memory subsets were obtained from only 8 patients and roughly 8 healthy donors, while naive and central memory subsets were obtained from all 30 or so donors. The study compared TCRB repertoires of sorted circulating CD4+ T cell subsets between recently diagnosed type 1 diabetes patients and matched healthy donors.

On the study overall, not on this receptor specifically: Because the HLA sub-analyses included only small numbers of individuals, any influence of HLA type on TCRB rearrangement was left unresolved. Type 1 diabetes patients showed a moderate but significant shortening of TCRB CDR3 length in all four CD4+ subsets. Naive, central memory and regulatory TCRB repertoires appeared more similar among patients than among healthy donors. At VDJ recombination sites, patients with type 1 diabetes made fewer insertions and deleted more nucleotides, a pattern implying thymic rearrangement abnormalities. Shorter templates might have been favored by PCR, but patient and control samples were amplified and corrected together, so both groups would have been affected equally by any skew. Sequencing cDNA rather than genomic DNA could over-represent highly expressing activated cells, although activation and CD3 levels did not differ between groups.

The CDR3 has 15 amino acids, counting the end cysteine and phenylalanine. CDR3 DNA only is kept here, 45 bases in frame from base 1. Compared with germline, V lacks 2 bases and J lacks 6 bases; bases without a gene match: 6. In the germline V gene (reference sequence), CDR1 corresponds to MNHEY and CDR2 to SMNVEV. The sample comprised naive CD4+ T cells from blood. The meaning of the sample's cell subset or site label: true naive CD4+ T cells. This TCR was sampled from a woman under 30 in good health. The chain is encoded by TRBV27 joined to TRBJ2-3; TRBD2 matches 9 bases in the middle. Read as DNA, the sequence is TGTGCCAGCAGTTTAGGCGGGGGGGCGGTCGATACGCAGTATTTT. Protein translation: CASSLGGGAVDTQYF.